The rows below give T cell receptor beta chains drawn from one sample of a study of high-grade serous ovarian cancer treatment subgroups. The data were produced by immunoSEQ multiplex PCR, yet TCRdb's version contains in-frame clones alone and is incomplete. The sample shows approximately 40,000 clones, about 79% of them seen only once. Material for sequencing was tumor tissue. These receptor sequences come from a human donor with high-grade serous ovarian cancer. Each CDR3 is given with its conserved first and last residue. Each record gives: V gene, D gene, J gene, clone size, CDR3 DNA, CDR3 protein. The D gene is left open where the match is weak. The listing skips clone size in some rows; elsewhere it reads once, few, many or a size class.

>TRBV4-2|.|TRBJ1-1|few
TGTGCCAGCAGCCATTGGACCCGACTAACAGGGAGTGCGAAGAACACTGAAGCTTTCTTT
CASSHWTRLTGSAKNTEAFF
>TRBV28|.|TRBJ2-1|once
TGTGCCAGCAGTTTTAAAGGGAGAGAGCAGTTCTTC
CASSFKGREQFF
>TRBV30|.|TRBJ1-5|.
TGTGCCTGGAGTGTACAACGAGGTAATCAGCCCCAGCATTTT
CAWSVQRGNQPQHF
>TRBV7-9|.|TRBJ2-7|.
TGTGCCAGCAGCCCACTATTAAAGTACGAGCAGTACTTC
CASSPLLKYEQYF
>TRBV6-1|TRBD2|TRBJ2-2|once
TGTGCCAGCAGTGTCCCCCTAGCGGGAGGGCCGCGGAACACCGGGGAGCTGTTTTTT
CASSVPLAGGPRNTGELFF
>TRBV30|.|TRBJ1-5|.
TGTGCCTGGAGTGAGGAATGGGGGAGCAATCAGCCCCAGCATTTT
CAWSEEWGSNQPQHF
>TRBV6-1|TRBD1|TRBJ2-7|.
TGTGCCACTCACCGGGACAGGGCCTCCGAGCAGTACTTC
CATHRDRASEQYF
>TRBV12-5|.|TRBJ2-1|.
TGTGCTACGGCCCTAGGGTTTGGCTCCTACAATGAGCAGTTCTTC
CATALGFGSYNEQFF
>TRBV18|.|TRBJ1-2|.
TGTGCCAGCTCACCTCGACAGTTGAACTATGGCTACACCTTC
CASSPRQLNYGYTF
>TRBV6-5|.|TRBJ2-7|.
TGTGCCAGCAGTTACTCGATAACGGAAACCTACGAGCAGTACTTC
CASSYSITETYEQYF
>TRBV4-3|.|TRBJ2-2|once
TGCGCCAGCAGCCAAGATCTTCGAGGGGCCGGGGAGCTGTTTTTT
CASSQDLRGAGELFF
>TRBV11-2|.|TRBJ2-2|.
TGTGCCAGCACCTTCGGGGAGCTGTTTTTT
CASTFGELFF
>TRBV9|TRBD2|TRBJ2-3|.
TGTGCCAGCAGCGTCAATCCGGGACTAGCGGGAGGGACAGATACGCAGTATTTT
CASSVNPGLAGGTDTQYF
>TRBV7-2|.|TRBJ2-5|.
TGTGCCAGCAGCTCCGACAGTGCAGGGACCCAGTACTTC
CASSSDSAGTQYF
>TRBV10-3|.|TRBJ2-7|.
TGTGCCATCAGCACCGGGACGCTGAGAGAGTACTTC
CAISTGTLREYF
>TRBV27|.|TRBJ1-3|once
TGTGCCAGCAGCCCCGACACCATGAGCTCTGGAAACACCATATATTTT
CASSPDTMSSGNTIYF
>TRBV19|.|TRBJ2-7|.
TGTGCCAGTAGTTTGGCGAGCTCCTACGAGCAGTACTTC
CASSLASSYEQYF
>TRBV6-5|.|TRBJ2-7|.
TGTGCCAGCAGTCCAACGGGTAGCTACGAGCAGTACTTC
CASSPTGSYEQYF
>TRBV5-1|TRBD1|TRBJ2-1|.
TGCGCCAGCACCAGTGAGACAGGGGGTTACAATGAGCAGTTCTTC
CASTSETGGYNEQFF
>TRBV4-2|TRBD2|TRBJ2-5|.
TGTGCCAGCAGCCGGACCTCCGGGACTAGCGGGGCCCCCCAAGAGACCCAGTACTTC
CASSRTSGTSGAPQETQYF
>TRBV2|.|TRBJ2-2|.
TGTGCCAGCAGTGAACCCCCCGTTCTGGCCTCGAACACCGGGGAGCTGTTTTTT
CASSEPPVLASNTGELFF
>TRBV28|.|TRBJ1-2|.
TGTGCCAGCAGAATCCAGACTGGCTACACCTTC
CASRIQTGYTF
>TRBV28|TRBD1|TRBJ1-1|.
TGTGCCAGCAGTTTATGGCCAGGGGGACAGATGAACACTGAAGCTTTCTTT
CASSLWPGGQMNTEAFF
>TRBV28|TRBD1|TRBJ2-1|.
TGTGCCAGCATCCTGGACAGGGGGCCCTACAATGAGCAGTTCTTC
CASILDRGPYNEQFF
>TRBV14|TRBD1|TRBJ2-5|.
TGTGCCAGCAGCGGAGACAGGGAAGAGACCCAGTACTTC
CASSGDREETQYF
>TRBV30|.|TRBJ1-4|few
TGTGCCTGGACAAGTATTAATGAAAAACTGTTTTTT
CAWTSINEKLFF
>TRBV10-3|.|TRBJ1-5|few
TGTGCCACCCGACAACAGGGTCCGAATAATCAGCCCCAGCATTTT
CATRQQGPNNQPQHF
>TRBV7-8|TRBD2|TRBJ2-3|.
TGTGCCAGCAGCCTGACGACTAGCGGATACACAGATACGCAGTATTTT
CASSLTTSGYTDTQYF
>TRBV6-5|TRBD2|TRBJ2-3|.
TGTGCCAGCAGTTTCGACTCTAGCGGGAGCGATACGCAGTATTTT
CASSFDSSGSDTQYF
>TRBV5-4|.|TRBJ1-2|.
TGTGCCAGCAGCTTGGGAGGGGAGAGCTATGGCTACACCTTC
CASSLGGESYGYTF
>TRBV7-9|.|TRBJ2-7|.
TGTGCCAGCAGTCAAGAATGGTTGTTGGGTCTTGGCGAGCAGTACTTC
CASSQEWLLGLGEQYF
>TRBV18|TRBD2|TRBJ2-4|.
TGTGCCAGCTCACCTCGTGTAGCGGGCGGACTACAAAACATTCAGTACTTC
CASSPRVAGGLQNIQYF
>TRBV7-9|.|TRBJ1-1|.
TGTGCCAGCAGCGTAGGGGTGAGCACTGAAGCTTTCTTT
CASSVGVSTEAFF
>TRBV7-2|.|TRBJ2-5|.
TGTGCCAGCAGACTAGGGCAAGAGACCCAGTACTTC
CASRLGQETQYF
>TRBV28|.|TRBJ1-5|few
TGTGCCAGCAGTTCCGGGCTCAATCAGCCCCAGCATTTT
CASSSGLNQPQHF
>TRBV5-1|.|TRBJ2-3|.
TGCGCCAGCAGCTATCCTCGGGACCGAGGGGGAGGGCCTGGAACAGATACGCAGTATTTT
CASSYPRDRGGGPGTDTQYF
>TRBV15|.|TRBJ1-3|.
TGTGCCACCAGCAGGGAAACTGGAAACACCATATATTTT
CATSRETGNTIYF
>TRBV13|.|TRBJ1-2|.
TGTGCCAGCAGCCGAGAAGGCAGGGGAAGGGGCTACACCTTC
CASSREGRGRGYTF
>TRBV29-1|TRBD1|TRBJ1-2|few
TGCAGCGTTAGGGGACAGGGCTATGGCTACACCTTC
CSVRGQGYGYTF
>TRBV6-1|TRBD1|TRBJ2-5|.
TGTGCCAGCAGTGACTTACAGGGGTCGAGGGAGACCCAGTACTTC
CASSDLQGSRETQYF
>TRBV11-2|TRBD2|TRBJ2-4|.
TGTGCCAGCAGCTTGGGCCTTCCGGGACTAGCGGTGGACATTCAGTACTTC
CASSLGLPGLAVDIQYF
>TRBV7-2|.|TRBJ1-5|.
TGTGCCAGCAGCTGGGGGCCCGACCAGCCCCAGCATTTT
CASSWGPDQPQHF
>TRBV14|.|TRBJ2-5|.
TGTGCCAGCAGCCCCCGAAGGATAGGGTCCCGCGAGACCCAGTACTTC
CASSPRRIGSRETQYF
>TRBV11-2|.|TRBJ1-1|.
TGTGCCAGCAGCTTAGTAACTACTGAAGCTTTCTTT
CASSLVTTEAFF
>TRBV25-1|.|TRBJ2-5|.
TGTGCCACCGAGAATTCATTGGCCTGGGAGACCCAGTACTTC
CATENSLAWETQYF
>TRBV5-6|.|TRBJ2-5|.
TGTGCCAGCAGCTTCAACCCTGAGGAGACCCAGTACTTC
CASSFNPEETQYF